This T cell receptor (beta chain) was found in a study of cytomegalovirus exposure and HLA in healthy donors. Germline V gene data show CDR1 as MGHDK and CDR2 as SYGVNS. Trimming stripped 8 bases from V and 5 bases from J, with 12 bases between. The CDR3 has 12 residues. Use of 60 Vbeta and 13 Jbeta primers characterized the PCR. The assay was immunoSEQ multiplex PCR, and TCRdb's table has in-frame clones only and misses some. In the table there are 100,000 to 150,000 clones, approximately 8.9% of which are singletons. The material sequenced was PBMCs. The TCR was taken from a woman between 40 and 50 years old in good health and CMV-seropositive. The rearrangement links TRBV25-1 to TRBJ1-1, with D uncertain. The CDR3 nucleotides read TGTGCCAGCTATTTATCGCGGACTGAAGCTTTCTTT. It yields the protein CASYLSRTEAFF.